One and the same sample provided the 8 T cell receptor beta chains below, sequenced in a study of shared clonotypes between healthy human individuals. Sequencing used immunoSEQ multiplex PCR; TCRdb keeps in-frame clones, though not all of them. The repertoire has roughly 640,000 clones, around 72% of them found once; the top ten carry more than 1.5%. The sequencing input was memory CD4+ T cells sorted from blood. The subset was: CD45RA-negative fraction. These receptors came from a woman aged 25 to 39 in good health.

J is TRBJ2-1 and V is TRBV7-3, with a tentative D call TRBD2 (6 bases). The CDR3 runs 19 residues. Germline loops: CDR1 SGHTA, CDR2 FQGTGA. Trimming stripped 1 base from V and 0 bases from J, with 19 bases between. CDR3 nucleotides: TGTGCCAGCAGCTTAAGAGGGGCGGGGACTCTGAGCTCCTACAATGAGCAGTTCTTC. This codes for CASSLRGAGTLSSYNEQFF.

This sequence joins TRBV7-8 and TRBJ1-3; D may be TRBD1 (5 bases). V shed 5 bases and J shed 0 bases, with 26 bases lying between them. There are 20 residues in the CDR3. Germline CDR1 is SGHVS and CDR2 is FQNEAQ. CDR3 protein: CASSSRPRDLSTRSGNTIYF. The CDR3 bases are TGTGCCAGCAGCAGTCGTCCCAGGGACTTGAGTACGCGCTCTGGAAACACCATATATTTT.

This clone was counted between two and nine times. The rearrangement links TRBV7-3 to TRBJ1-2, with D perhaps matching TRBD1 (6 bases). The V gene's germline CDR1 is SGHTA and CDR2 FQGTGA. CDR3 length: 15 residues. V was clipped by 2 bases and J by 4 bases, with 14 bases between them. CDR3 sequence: CASSLSPGAGYGYTF. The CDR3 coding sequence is TGTGCCAGCAGCTTATCCCCAGGGGCAGGCTATGGCTACACCTTC.

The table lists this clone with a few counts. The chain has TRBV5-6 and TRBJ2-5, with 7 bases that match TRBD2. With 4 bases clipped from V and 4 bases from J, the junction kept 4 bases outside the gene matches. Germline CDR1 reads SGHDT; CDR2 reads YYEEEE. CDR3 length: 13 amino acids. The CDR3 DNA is TGTGCCAGCAGCATGGGAGGGGCAGAGACCCAGTACTTC. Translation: CASSMGGAETQYF.

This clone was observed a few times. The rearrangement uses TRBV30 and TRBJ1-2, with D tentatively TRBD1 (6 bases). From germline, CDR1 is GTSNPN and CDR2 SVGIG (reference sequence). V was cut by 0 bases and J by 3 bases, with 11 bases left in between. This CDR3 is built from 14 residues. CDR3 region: CAWSVGGQYYGYTF. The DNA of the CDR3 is TGTGCCTGGAGTGTAGGAGGACAGTACTATGGCTACACCTTC.

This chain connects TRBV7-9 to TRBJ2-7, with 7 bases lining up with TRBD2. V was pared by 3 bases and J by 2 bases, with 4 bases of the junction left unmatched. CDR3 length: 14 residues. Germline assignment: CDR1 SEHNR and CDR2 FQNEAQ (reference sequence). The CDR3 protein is CASSFGLVAYEQYF. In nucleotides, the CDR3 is TGTGCCAGCAGCTTCGGACTAGTCGCCTACGAGCAGTACTTC. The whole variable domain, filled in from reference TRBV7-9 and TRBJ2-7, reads DTGVSQNPRHKITKRGQNVTFRCDPISEHNRLYWYRQTLGQGPEFLTYFQNEAQLEKSRLLSDRFSAERPKGSFSTLEIQRTEQGDSAMYLCASSFGLVAYEQYFGPGTRLTVT.

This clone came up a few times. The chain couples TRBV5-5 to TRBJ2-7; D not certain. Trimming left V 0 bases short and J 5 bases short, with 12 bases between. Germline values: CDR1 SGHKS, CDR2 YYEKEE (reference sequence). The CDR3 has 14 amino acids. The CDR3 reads CASSLGPLSDEQYF. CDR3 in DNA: TGTGCCAGCAGCTTGGGTCCCTTATCAGACGAGCAGTACTTC.

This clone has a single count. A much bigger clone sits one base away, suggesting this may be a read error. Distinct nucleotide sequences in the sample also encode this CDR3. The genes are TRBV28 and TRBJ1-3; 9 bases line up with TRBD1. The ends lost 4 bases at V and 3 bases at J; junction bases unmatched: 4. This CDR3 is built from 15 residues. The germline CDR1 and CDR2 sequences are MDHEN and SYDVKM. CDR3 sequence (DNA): TGTGCCAGCAGTTCGGGACAGGGCGATGGAAACACCATATATTTT. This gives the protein CASSSGQGDGNTIYF.